This T cell receptor (beta chain) stems from a study of cytomegalovirus exposure and HLA in healthy donors. The PCR employed 60 Vbeta primers together with 13 Jbeta primers. Sequencing was performed with immunoSEQ multiplex PCR; in TCRdb, only in-frame clones are kept and a portion is missing. Here the sample spans around 150,000 clones, 80% being singletons. The sequence was obtained from a man between 25 and 39 years old in good health and CMV-seronegative. Sequenced input: PBMCs.

The CDR3 DNA follows: TGTGCCAGCAGTTCCCTGGGGCTAGCGGGGTGGACTGGGGCCAACGTCCTGACTTTC. Its protein product is CASSSLGLAGWTGANVLTF. The J gene is TRBJ2-6, the V gene TRBV27; 9 nucleotides line up with TRBD2. Unmatched junction bases numbered 12, after V lost 4 bases and J lost 2 bases. The CDR3 length is 19 residues. The V gene's germline CDR1 is MNHEY and CDR2 SMNVEV (reference sequence).